Following are 30 T cell receptor beta chains from one sample sequenced in a study of blood T cells in healthy people across ages. The use of a sample-barcoded 5' primer and a J-beta primer mix characterized a second PCR of about 7 to 12 cycles. In TCRdb, the 5' RACE reads were re-called with MiXCR into one record per CDR3 protein. The sample contains 1.5 million to 2 million distinct CDR3 sequences, around 35% of which appear only once. Sequencing was carried out using blood. Every receptor here comes from a woman aged 25 to 39 in good health.

Ten or more counts support this clonotype. The CDR3 protein is CASSLRQGGSPLHF. The CDR3 nucleotides read TGCGCCAGCAGCCTAAGACAGGGAGGTTCACCCCTCCACTTT. V usage is TRBV4-1 and J usage is TRBJ1-6, with 7 bases fitting TRBD1. The CDR3 has 14 amino acids. Germline-derived CDR1 and CDR2 are MGHRA and YSYEKL. Trimming cost V 4 bases and J 9 bases; bases outside gene matches: 6.

V is TRBV12-5 and J is TRBJ2-7, with D possibly being TRBD1 (5 bases). The CDR3 is 15 amino acids. Trimming left V 4 bases short and J 5 bases short, with 18 bases between. Per germline, CDR1 LGHNT and CDR2 FRNRAP. The DNA for the CDR3 is TGTGCTAGTGGTTCCCCTCCATCGCCAGGGAACGAGCAGTACTTC. Protein sequence: CASGSPPSPGNEQYF.

This clonotype was counted only a few times. The J gene is TRBJ1-1, the V gene TRBV12-3 or TRBV12-4; D call uncertain. The CDR3 covers 13 residues. V dropped 4 bases and J dropped 11 bases, with 17 bases sitting between them. The CDR3 here is CASSSTPKDLAFF. The CDR3 DNA is TGTGCCAGCAGTTCGACCCCGAAGGATTTGGCTTTCTTT.

In its sample, this clonotype was seen a few times. The chain is built from TRBV29-1 and TRBJ1-2; 9 bases align to TRBD1. CDR1 and CDR2 (germline): SQVTM, ANQGSEA. V was pared by 2 bases and J by 3 bases, with 10 bases of the junction left unmatched. The CDR3 totals 16 residues. This chain's CDR3 is CSVEWTGVPQHYGYTF. In nucleotides, the CDR3 is TGCAGCGTTGAATGGACAGGGGTCCCCCAACACTATGGCTACACCTTC.

There are a few counts of this clonotype. This sequence joins TRBV7-9 and TRBJ2-5; TRBD1 might be the D (6 bases). The CDR3 sequence is 16 residues long. Trimming removed 5 bases at V and 5 bases at J, with 21 bases between. CDR1 SEHNR and CDR2 FQNEAQ come from the germline V gene (reference sequence). The CDR3: CASSPSTGSGGETQYF. The CDR3 DNA follows: TGTGCCAGCAGCCCCTCTACAGGGAGCGGCGGGGAGACCCAGTACTTC.

This clonotype has a count of ten or more. Here the CDR3 reads CATHPSVNGGYEQYF. As DNA, the CDR3 is TGTGCCACCCACCCCAGTGTCAACGGCGGGTACGAGCAGTACTTC. The chain couples TRBV10-3 to TRBJ2-7, with D possibly matching TRBD2 (5 bases). The CDR3 contains 15 residues. Germline V gene data show CDR1 as ENHRY and CDR2 as SYGVKD. V was shortened by 10 bases and J by 4 bases, with 23 bases between the two germline ends.

V usage is TRBV2 and J usage is TRBJ2-5, with D possibly being TRBD1 (6 bases). The CDR3 has 14 amino acids. Trimming cost V 3 bases and J 2 bases, with 10 bases left between them. The V gene's germline CDR1 is SNHLY and CDR2 FYNNEI. CDR3 protein: CASSDGQRQETQYF. The CDR3 coding sequence is TGTGCCAGCAGTGACGGACAGAGACAAGAGACCCAGTACTTC.

The chain uses TRBV12-3 or TRBV12-4 and TRBJ2-7, with D uncertain. The CDR3 sequence is 14 residues long. Trimming cost V 3 bases and J 0 bases, with 9 bases left between them. For the CDR3, the DNA is TGTGCCAGCAGTTTCCCGGATAGCTCCTACGAGCAGTACTTC. This sequence encodes CASSFPDSSYEQYF.

This clonotype was observed at least ten times. This sequence joins TRBV6-6 and TRBJ1-2; 10 bases agree with TRBD1. The length of the CDR3 is 15 residues. V shed 0 bases and J 7 bases; nucleotides not matched to a gene: 5. Looked up from germline, CDR1 is MNHNY and CDR2 is SVGAGI (reference sequence). CDR3 region: CASSYSGQGGSGYTF. CDR3 sequence (DNA): TGTGCCAGCAGTTACTCCGGACAGGGGGGCTCTGGCTACACCTTC.

The V and J genes are TRBV5-1 and TRBJ2-3, with TRBD2 matching over 8 bases. CDR3 length: 14 amino acids. J lost 5 bases, V lost 7 bases, and 9 bases had no gene match. The germline V gene encodes CDR1 SGHRS and CDR2 YFSETQ. In DNA form, the CDR3 reads TGCGCCAGCGGCCGGGGGGGGCCAAAAGATACGCAGTATTTT. Translating it yields CASGRGGPKDTQYF.

This clonotype was found a few times. This chain uses TRBV5-1 with TRBJ2-7; TRBD1 matches at 7 bases. Germline values: CDR1 SGHRS, CDR2 YFSETQ. V lost 4 bases and J lost 2; bases outside the gene matches: 6. CDR3 length equals 14 residues. The CDR3: CASSATGQAYEQYF. In DNA, the CDR3 is TGCGCCAGCAGCGCGACAGGGCAAGCCTACGAGCAGTACTTC.

Points on this clonotype: One end of the junction is discordant with germline, which a read error may explain. The rearrangement links TRBV20-1 to TRBJ2-5, with 11 bases matching TRBD1. The CDR3 spans 15 residues. Germline lookup yields CDR1 DFQATT and CDR2 SNEGSKA (reference sequence). The CDR3 nucleotides read TGCAGTGCCCCCACCGGGACAGGGGGGGCAGAGACCCAGTACTTT. This translates into CSAPTGTGGAETQYF.

This clonotype was detected a few times. This chain uses TRBV9 with TRBJ1-1; the D is unclear. V dropped 0 bases and J dropped 1 base, with 10 bases sitting between them. This CDR3 comprises 15 residues. CDR1 is SGDLS, CDR2 YYNGEE, per germline. The CDR3 bases are TGTGCCAGCAGCGTAGATGCGGGAACGAACACTGAAGCTTTCTTT. Translation gives CASSVDAGTNTEAFF.

This clonotype appeared a few times. The V and J genes are TRBV12-3 or TRBV12-4 and TRBJ2-1, with 10 bases aligning to TRBD2. The CDR3 is 16 residues long. Unmatched junction bases numbered 12, after V lost 5 bases and J lost 8 bases. CDR3 in amino acids: CASSPRTSGLRDEQFF. The CDR3 DNA is TGTGCCAGCAGTCCGCGGACTAGCGGACTTAGGGATGAGCAGTTCTTC.

The rearrangement joins TRBV6-5 to TRBJ1-3; 8 bases agree with TRBD1. CDR3 length: 16 amino acids. The V segment lost 2 bases and the J segment 0 bases; nucleotides outside the gene matches: 3. The germline CDR1 and CDR2 sequences are MNHEY and SVGAGI. CDR3 sequence (DNA): TGTGCCAGCAGTTACAGGACAGGGACCTCTGGAAACACCATATATTTT. Translated, it gives CASSYRTGTSGNTIYF.

V gene TRBV6-2 or TRBV6-3 combines with J gene TRBJ2-5, with 14 bases identical to TRBD2. In germline, CDR1 is MNHEY, CDR2 SVGEGT. The CDR3 spans 19 residues. The ends lost 0 bases at V and 2 bases at J; junction bases unmatched: 8. For the CDR3, the DNA is TGTGCCAGCAGTTACTCGACTAGCGGGAGGGCCGCGAGTCAAGAGACCCAGTACTTC. Translation: CASSYSTSGRAASQETQYF.

The chain couples TRBV5-1 to TRBJ2-1; 13 bases fit TRBD2. Germline V gene lookup returns CDR1 SGHRS and CDR2 YFSETQ. The V segment lost 0 bases and the J segment 2 bases; nucleotides outside the gene matches: 5. CDR3 length equals 18 residues. The CDR3 loop reads CASSLGTSGSGAYNEQFF. CDR3 sequence (DNA): TGCGCCAGCAGCTTGGGGACTAGCGGGAGTGGGGCCTACAATGAGCAGTTCTTC.

This chain connects TRBV18 to TRBJ2-7; 13 bases are a match to TRBD2. The CDR3 is made up of 15 amino acids. Germline V gene lookup returns CDR1 KGHSH and CDR2 LQKENI. V was pared by 6 bases and J by 6 bases, with 8 bases of the junction left unmatched. The CDR3 coding sequence is TGTGCCAGCTCTCCCGGACTAGCGGGAGCTCGCGAGCAGTACTTC. Translating gives CASSPGLAGAREQYF.

This chain joins TRBV13 and TRBJ1-1; D might be TRBD1 (6 bases). Germline CDR1 and CDR2: PRHDT and FYEKMQ (reference sequence). Trimming pared 0 bases from V and 12 bases from J, leaving 14 bases between. CDR3 length: 13 amino acids. Here the CDR3 DNA reads TGTGCCAGCAGCTTAGGCCTAAGAGGGGGAACTTTCTTT. This encodes CASSLGLRGGTFF.

The chain couples TRBV21-1 to TRBJ2-1; TRBD1, the D gene given by the table, was not confirmed from the DNA. TRBV21-1 is labeled a pseudogene. This CDR3 is built from 17 residues. The CDR3 loop is CASIEGGVVSSYNEQFF. Here the CDR3 DNA reads TGTGCCAGCATAGAAGGGGGGGTTGTAAGCTCCTACAATGAGCAGTTCTTC.

This clonotype has just a few counts. V gene TRBV6-5 combines with J gene TRBJ1-2; 7 nucleotides line up with TRBD1. The germline gives CDR1 MNHEY, CDR2 SVGAGI. The CDR3 consists of 13 residues. With V trimmed by 8 bases and J by 2 bases, 5 bases remained unmatched. CDR3: CASQGGGNYGYTF. The CDR3 region has the DNA TGTGCCAGCCAAGGGGGCGGGAACTATGGCTACACCTTC.

This chain links TRBV18 with TRBJ2-7; 9 bases match TRBD1. Looked up from germline, CDR1 is KGHSH and CDR2 is LQKENI. This CDR3 spans 15 amino acids. J was trimmed by 4 bases and V by 3 bases; bases with no gene match: 7. The CDR3 DNA reads TGTGCCAGCTCACCCATGACAGGGGGTGAATACGAGCAGTACTTC. This gives the protein CASSPMTGGEYEQYF.

The chain has TRBV20-1 and TRBJ1-4; D ambiguous. This CDR3 is 17 amino acids long. Germline values: CDR1 DFQATT, CDR2 SNEGSKA (reference sequence). The germline V and J ends were trimmed by 4 bases and 5 bases, with 23 bases remaining between them. DNA of the CDR3: TGCAGTGCTAAGTGGCACAGCCCTGCCAGTAAGAATGAAAAACTGTTTTTT. The encoded protein is CSAKWHSPASKNEKLFF.

About this clonotype: A much larger clone sits a single nucleotide away, making a read error possible. The chain combines TRBV7-2 with TRBJ2-5; D call uncertain. CDR3 length: 15 residues. Trimming left V 3 bases short and J 0 bases short, with 11 bases between. Germline V lookup: CDR1 SGHTA, CDR2 FQGNSA. CDR3 sequence: CASSFGSSYQETQYF. Written as DNA, the CDR3 is TGTGCCAGCAGCTTCGGTAGCAGTTACCAAGAGACCCAGTACTTC.

V usage is TRBV25-1 and J usage is TRBJ2-5, with D possibly TRBD2 on 7 matching bases. Germline V gene lookup returns CDR1 MGHDK and CDR2 SYGVNS. CDR3 length: 15 residues. The V end was cut by 4 bases, the J end by 5 bases, with 17 bases between. The CDR3 sequence: CASSARGRGGETQYF. CDR3 bases: TGTGCCAGCAGTGCCCGAGGTAGGGGGGGCGAGACCCAGTACTTC.

With regard to this clonotype: Possible read error: a much larger clone is one base away. The J gene is TRBJ2-1, the V gene TRBV25-1, with D maybe TRBD2 (6 bases). The CDR3 is 16 amino acids. The germline V gene encodes CDR1 MGHDK and CDR2 SYGVNS. The CDR3, as DNA: TGTGTCAGCAGTGAAACTGGTAGCGGTCCCTACAATGAGCAGTTCTTC. Translated, it gives CVSSETGSGPYNEQFF.

This clonotype was seen ten or more times. The gene calls are TRBV27 and TRBJ2-2; D ambiguous. Trimming removed 2 bases from V and 3 bases from J, with 10 bases in between. Germline CDR1 reads MNHEY; CDR2 reads SMNVEV (reference sequence). CDR3 length: 15 residues. CDR3 DNA: TGTGCCAGCAGTTTAAAGTCCCGTCACACCGGGGAGCTGTTTTTT. It specifies CASSLKSRHTGELFF.

The chain has TRBV12-3 or TRBV12-4 and TRBJ1-5, with D maybe TRBD1 (6 bases). CDR3 length: 17 amino acids. The V and J ends lost 3 bases and 0 bases respectively, with 15 bases between them. CDR3 sequence: CASSFSGAVGSNQPQHF. The CDR3 nucleotides are TGTGCCAGCAGTTTCTCAGGGGCGGTTGGTAGCAATCAGCCCCAGCATTTT.

The V call is TRBV28, the J call TRBJ1-2, with D possibly being TRBD1 (5 bases). This CDR3 comprises 12 residues. Germline assignment: CDR1 MDHEN and CDR2 SYDVKM. Deletions cut 8 bases from V and 4 bases from J, with 11 bases between. The DNA of the CDR3 is TGTGCCAGCCGGGACTTGACCTATGGCTACACCTTC. Amino acids: CASRDLTYGYTF.

The chain uses TRBV29-1 and TRBJ1-1; TRBD1 aligns across 8 bases. V lost 8 bases to trimming and J lost 5 bases; unmatched junction nucleotides: 7. The CDR3 is made up of 12 amino acids. Looked up from germline, CDR1 is SQVTM and CDR2 is ANQGSEA. Here the CDR3 reads CSSRGLGTEAFF. CDR3 nucleotides: TGCAGCTCCAGGGGGCTAGGGACTGAAGCTTTCTTT.